The rows below give T cell receptor beta chains drawn from one sample of a study of T cell clones after liver transplantation. Libraries were prepared by immunoSEQ multiplex PCR; TCRdb keeps only in-frame clonotypes and omits some of them. Of 85,000 to 110,000 clones in the sample, around 84% were seen once. Here the sequenced sample was CD4+ T cells from blood, taken about 50 months after liver transplant. All receptors come from a human patient who received a liver transplant. Some of these T cells may belong to the graft donor. CDR3s include the opening cysteine and the closing phenylalanine or tryptophan. Fields, in order: V gene, J gene, D gene, clone size, CDR3 protein, CDR3 DNA. The D gene is left open where the match is weak. Size values are once, few and many counts, or a class for expanded clones, and some rows have none.

>TRBV5-4|TRBJ1-4|NA|NA
CASSLGGPGSNEKLFF
TGTGCCAGCAGCTTGGGGGGTCCGGGGTCTAATGAAAAACTGTTTTTT
>TRBV7-9|TRBJ2-4|NA|NA
CASSPRDILAKNIQYF
TGTGCCAGCAGCCCTAGGGATATTTTAGCCAAAAACATTCAGTACTTC
>TRBV7-9|TRBJ2-1|NA|NA
CASSSGTSNEQFF
TGTGCCAGCAGCTCCGGGACTTCCAATGAGCAGTTCTTC
>TRBV2|TRBJ2-3|TRBD2|NA
CASSTSGDSTDTQYF
TGTGCCAGCAGTACTAGCGGAGACAGCACAGATACGCAGTATTTT
>TRBV4-2|TRBJ2-7|NA|few
CASSQDGARREQYF
TGTGCCAGCAGCCAAGATGGTGCTAGACGCGAGCAGTACTTC
>TRBV7-6|TRBJ1-1|TRBD1|NA
CASSLGQGNTEAFF
TGTGCCAGCAGCTTAGGACAGGGAAACACTGAAGCTTTCTTT
>TRBV2|TRBJ1-2|NA|NA
CASSGAGLSYGYTF
TGTGCCAGCAGTGGAGCAGGGCTCTCCTATGGCTACACCTTC
>TRBV14|TRBJ2-1|NA|NA
CASSQGGTGLRNNEQFF
TGTGCCAGCAGCCAAGGGGGTACTGGTCTGAGAAACAATGAGCAGTTCTTC
>TRBV18|TRBJ2-3|NA|NA
CASSPSSGRDTQYF
TGTGCCAGCTCACCCAGTTCCGGGAGAGATACGCAGTATTTT
>TRBV10-2|TRBJ1-6|NA|few
CASSEYKNNSPLHF
TGCGCCAGCAGTGAGTACAAGAATAATTCACCCCTCCACTTT
>TRBV28|TRBJ2-1|NA|NA
CASSLFQGLPTYNEQFF
TGTGCCAGCAGTTTATTCCAGGGGTTGCCCACCTACAATGAGCAGTTCTTC
>TRBV19|TRBJ2-7|TRBD1|NA
CASTSGTGALKGDEQYF
TGTGCCAGTACCTCGGGGACAGGGGCCTTAAAAGGGGACGAGCAGTACTTC
>TRBV27|TRBJ2-7|TRBD1|NA
CASSSGQGVSYEQYF
TGTGCCAGCAGTTCTGGACAGGGGGTCTCCTACGAGCAGTACTTC
>TRBV19|TRBJ1-5|NA|NA
CASNPGPSNQPQHF
TGTGCCAGTAACCCTGGGCCAAGCAATCAGCCCCAGCATTTT
>TRBV18|TRBJ2-3|TRBD1|NA
CASSPQGAGTDTQYF
TGTGCCAGCTCACCACAGGGGGCCGGCACAGATACGCAGTATTTT
>TRBV7-8|TRBJ2-1|NA|NA
CASSAPRQNEQFF
TGTGCCAGCTCCGCCCCTCGGCAAAATGAGCAGTTCTTC
>TRBV21-1|TRBJ1-4|NA|few
CASPIGSPVATNEKLFF
TGTGCCAGCCCAATAGGGAGCCCAGTTGCAACTAATGAAAAACTGTTTTTT
>TRBV29-1|TRBJ2-3|TRBD2|NA
CSVDTTSGTSGTDTQYF
TGCAGCGTTGACACCACCTCCGGGACTAGCGGTACAGATACGCAGTATTTT
>TRBV5-1|TRBJ2-1|TRBD1|few
CASSLQGAGYNEQFF
TGCGCCAGCAGCTTACAGGGGGCGGGGTACAATGAGCAGTTCTTC
>TRBV7-7|TRBJ2-1|TRBD1|few
CASSLAGTGDNEQFF
TGTGCCAGCAGCTTAGCCGGGACAGGGGACAATGAGCAGTTCTTC
>TRBV10-1|TRBJ2-5|TRBD1|NA
CASSANTGQGQETQYF
TGCGCCAGCAGTGCAAATACCGGACAGGGCCAAGAGACCCAGTACTTC
>TRBV4-3|TRBJ1-1|TRBD1|NA
CASSLHRGKGAEAFF
TGCGCCAGCAGCTTGCACAGGGGGAAGGGCGCTGAAGCTTTCTTT
>TRBV28|TRBJ1-1|TRBD1|NA
CASSRQGAKLAFF
TGTGCCAGCAGCAGACAGGGGGCTAAATTAGCTTTCTTT
>TRBV2|TRBJ2-1|TRBD2|few
CASSEMAGGMYNEQFF
TGTGCCAGCAGTGAAATGGCGGGGGGGATGTACAATGAGCAGTTCTTC
>TRBV7-3|TRBJ2-7|NA|NA
CASSFGGLIYEQYF
TGTGCCAGCAGCTTCGGGGGTCTGATCTACGAGCAGTACTTC
>TRBV2|TRBJ2-7|NA|NA
CASSATPTGEQYF
TGTGCCAGCAGCGCCACCCCAACGGGGGAGCAGTACTTC
>TRBV13|TRBJ1-2|NA|NA
CASTRVFGGYTF
TGTGCCAGCACCCGGGTTTTCGGGGGCTACACCTTC